Each of the 19 T cell receptor beta chains below was sequenced from the same sample in a study of OX40 agonist ivuxolimab in advanced cancers. Data came from immunoSEQ multiplex PCR; TCRdb stores just in-frame clones and leaves some out. The sample records about 100,000 clones, around 96% being singletons. The sequencing here drew on CD4+ or CD8+ T cells sorted from blood, taken in a trial of the OX40 agonist ivuxolimab. These receptors were collected from an adult with an advanced solid tumor such as melanoma, head and neck, liver or kidney cancer.

The chain links TRBV9 to TRBJ1-4, with TRBD1 matching over 7 bases. Per the germline V gene, CDR1 is SGDLS and CDR2 is YYNGEE. J gave up 8 bases and V 0 bases, and 4 bases lay outside the gene matches. The CDR3 loop spans 14 amino acids. The CDR3 here is CASSVAGGREKLFF. In DNA, the CDR3 is TGTGCCAGCAGCGTAGCAGGGGGTAGAGAAAAACTGTTTTTT.

V and J are TRBV6-1 and TRBJ2-7; D is undetermined. Deletions cut 1 base from V and 6 bases from J, with 7 bases between. CDR1 is MNHNS and CDR2 is SASEGT in the germline V gene. This CDR3 is built from 12 residues. The CDR3 protein is CASSEDLPEQYF. The CDR3 DNA follows: TGTGCCAGCAGTGAAGACCTTCCCGAGCAGTACTTC.

The chain uses TRBV4-3 and TRBJ1-2; perhaps TRBD1 as D (6 bases). The V gene's germline CDR1 is LGHNA and CDR2 YSLEER. V gave up 4 bases and J gave up 2 bases, with 11 bases separating them. This CDR3 has 14 residues. The CDR3, as DNA: TGCGCCAGCAGCCCCTGGAGGGGGAACTATGGCTACACCTTC. As protein: CASSPWRGNYGYTF.

The chain links TRBV19 to TRBJ2-1; 13 nucleotides agree with TRBD2. From germline, CDR1 is LNHDA and CDR2 SQIVND (reference sequence). The CDR3 is made up of 19 amino acids. V lost 10 bases and J lost 8; bases outside the gene matches: 23. The CDR3 loop is CATLPFPLAGGLERDEQFF. CDR3 in DNA: TGTGCCACACTCCCCTTCCCACTAGCGGGAGGGCTGGAGAGGGATGAGCAGTTCTTC.

The gene calls are TRBV19 and TRBJ1-5; 7 bases agree with TRBD1. The germline V gene encodes CDR1 LNHDA and CDR2 SQIVND (reference sequence). The CDR3 is made up of 17 amino acids. Unmatched junction bases numbered 8, after V lost 3 bases and J lost 0 bases. The CDR3 nucleotides read TGTGCCAGTAGTATGGGACAGTCGGTGATTAGCAATCAGCCCCAGCATTTT. It codes for CASSMGQSVISNQPQHF.

This sequence joins TRBV7-8 and TRBJ2-1; 13 positions match TRBD2. Germline CDR1 and CDR2: SGHVS and FQNEAQ. There are 17 residues in the CDR3. With 5 bases clipped from V and 16 bases from J, the junction kept 20 bases outside the gene matches. The chain's CDR3 is CASSTLGTSGAHLFRFF. The CDR3 coding sequence is TGTGCCAGCAGCACACTAGGGACTAGCGGGGCCCATCTCTTTCGATTCTTC.

As concerns this clone: This CDR3 is also generated by other DNA sequences in the sample. The chain employs TRBV27 and TRBJ1-1; a weak D match, TRBD1 (6 bases). Trimming shortened V by 4 bases and J by 0 bases, and 12 bases separated the two germline ends. Looked up from germline, CDR1 is MNHEY and CDR2 is SMNVEV (reference sequence). This CDR3 region has 15 residues. The CDR3 is CASSYLTGVNTEAFF. The CDR3 bases are TGTGCCAGCAGTTACCTGACAGGTGTGAACACTGAAGCTTTCTTT.

This chain uses TRBV19 with TRBJ1-3; D is ambiguous. V shed 7 bases and J shed 0 bases, with 13 bases lying between them. The germline gives CDR1 LNHDA, CDR2 SQIVND (reference sequence). CDR3 size: 15 residues. This CDR3 is CASTMGGFSGNTIYF. For the CDR3, the DNA is TGTGCCAGTACCATGGGAGGGTTCTCTGGAAACACCATATATTTT.

The chain joins TRBV7-5 to TRBJ1-2. TRBV7-5 is noted as a pseudogene. The CDR3 length is 12 residues. The CDR3 sequence: CAAARPDYGYTF. CDR3 nucleotide sequence: TGTGCCGCCGCTCGGCCGGATTATGGCTACACCTTC.

As to this clone: This sample includes further DNA sequences coding for the same CDR3. V gene TRBV7-9 combines with J gene TRBJ2-3; TRBD1 matches at 7 bases. Germline V gene data show CDR1 as SEHNR and CDR2 as FQNEAQ (reference sequence). J gave up 0 bases and V 5 bases, and 5 bases lay outside the gene matches. CDR3 length: 15 amino acids. CDR3 sequence: CASSAGTASTDTQYF. The CDR3 DNA reads as TGTGCCAGCAGCGCCGGGACAGCGAGCACAGATACGCAGTATTTT.

The chain couples TRBV6-4 to TRBJ1-4, with D tentatively TRBD1 (6 bases). V dropped 2 bases and J dropped 16 bases, with 17 bases sitting between them. This CDR3 contains 13 residues. The germline CDR1 and CDR2 sequences are MRHNA and SNTAGT. The chain's CDR3 is CASSDRWDTFWFF. The DNA of the CDR3 is TGTGCCAGCAGTGACAGGTGGGACACCTTTTGGTTTTTT.

This clone has a single count. The chain links TRBV15 to TRBJ1-1; D gene ambiguous. The V gene's germline CDR1 is LNHNV and CDR2 YYDKDF (reference sequence). There are 13 residues in the CDR3. Between the trimmed V and J ends, which lost 1 base and 1 base, there was a span of 4 bases. CDR3 amino acids: CATSRGANTEAFF. Written as DNA, the CDR3 is TGTGCCACCAGCAGAGGAGCGAACACTGAAGCTTTCTTT.

The chain joins TRBV28 to TRBJ1-5; D is unclear. CDR1 and CDR2 (germline): MDHEN, SYDVKM. V lost 1 base and J lost 7, with 14 bases in between. This CDR3 spans 15 amino acids. The CDR3 spells CASSLSLGTGQPQHF. CDR3 DNA: TGTGCCAGCAGTTTATCCTTAGGAACGGGGCAGCCCCAGCATTTT.

This rearrangement joins TRBV7-6 to TRBJ2-1, with unresolved D. Between the trimmed V and J ends, which lost 2 bases and 5 bases, there was a span of 10 bases. This CDR3 region has 14 residues. Germline V gene data show CDR1 as SGHVS and CDR2 as FNYEAQ. The CDR3 sequence is CASSLSLRDNEQFF. DNA for the CDR3: TGTGCCAGCAGCTTATCATTAAGGGACAATGAGCAGTTCTTC.

V gene TRBV6-5 combines with J gene TRBJ1-1; maybe TRBD1 (5 bases). V was cut by 6 bases and J by 3 bases, with 14 bases left in between. Germline V gives CDR1 MNHEY, CDR2 SVGAGI. This CDR3 is built from 14 residues. Here the CDR3 DNA reads TGTGCCAGCAGCCTCGGAGGGGAGGACACTGAAGCTTTCTTT. Its translation: CASSLGGEDTEAFF.

The V call is TRBV11-2, the J call TRBJ2-3, with 8 bases that match TRBD1. CDR1 SGHAT and CDR2 FQNNGV come from the germline V gene. This CDR3 is 15 amino acids long. The ends lost 0 bases at V and 4 bases at J; junction bases unmatched: 3. The chain's CDR3 is CASSLDPGGSDTQYF. CDR3 nucleotide sequence: TGTGCCAGCAGCTTAGATCCAGGGGGCTCAGATACGCAGTATTTT.

This chain uses TRBV28 with TRBJ2-3, with D maybe TRBD2 (5 bases). The CDR3 loop spans 14 amino acids. V was clipped by 5 bases and J by 1 base, with 10 bases between them. Germline assignment: CDR1 MDHEN and CDR2 SYDVKM. The CDR3 coding sequence is TGTGCCAGCAGTGTCGGGATGGGCACAGATACGCAGTATTTT. It codes for CASSVGMGTDTQYF.

Note on this clone: Other DNA sequences in the sample encode the same CDR3. The chain joins TRBV11-2 to TRBJ2-3; tentative D call: TRBD2 (6 bases). V dropped 1 base and J dropped 3 bases, with 11 bases sitting between them. From germline, CDR1 is SGHAT and CDR2 FQNNGV. The CDR3 covers 15 residues. CDR3 bases: TGTGCCAGCAGCTTAGGGGCCGGAGGGACAGATACGCAGTATTTT. Translation gives CASSLGAGGTDTQYF.

The gene calls are TRBV27 and TRBJ2-3, with D possibly TRBD1 on 5 matching bases. The CDR3 extends over 13 amino acids. CDR1 is MNHEY and CDR2 is SMNVEV in the germline V gene (reference sequence). The ends were cut back, 7 bases at V and 3 bases at J, with 11 bases in the middle. CDR3 in amino acids: CASNPQGTDTQYF. The CDR3 DNA sequence: TGTGCCAGCAATCCTCAGGGAACAGATACGCAGTATTTT.